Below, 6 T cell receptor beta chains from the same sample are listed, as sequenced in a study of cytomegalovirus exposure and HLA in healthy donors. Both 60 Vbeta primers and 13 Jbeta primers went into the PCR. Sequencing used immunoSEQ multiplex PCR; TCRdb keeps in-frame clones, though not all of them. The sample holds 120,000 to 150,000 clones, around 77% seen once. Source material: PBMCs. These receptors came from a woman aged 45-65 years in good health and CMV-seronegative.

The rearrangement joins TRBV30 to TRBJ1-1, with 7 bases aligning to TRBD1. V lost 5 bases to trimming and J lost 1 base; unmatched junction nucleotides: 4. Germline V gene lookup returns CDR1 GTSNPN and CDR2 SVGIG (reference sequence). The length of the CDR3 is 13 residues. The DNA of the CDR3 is TGTGCCTGGGGACAGGTAAGGAACACTGAAGCTTTCTTT. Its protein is CAWGQVRNTEAFF.

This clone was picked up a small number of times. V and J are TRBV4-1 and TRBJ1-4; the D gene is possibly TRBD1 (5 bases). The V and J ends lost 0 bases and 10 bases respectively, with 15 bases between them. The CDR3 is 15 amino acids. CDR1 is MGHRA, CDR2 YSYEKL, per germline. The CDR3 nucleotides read TGCGCCAGCAGCCAAGATGGGGCGATGCTAGGAAAACTGTTTTTT. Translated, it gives CASSQDGAMLGKLFF.

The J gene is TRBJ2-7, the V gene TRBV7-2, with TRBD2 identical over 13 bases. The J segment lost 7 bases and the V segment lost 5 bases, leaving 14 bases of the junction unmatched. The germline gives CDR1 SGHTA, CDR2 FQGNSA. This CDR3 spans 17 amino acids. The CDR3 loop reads CASSQTRGTSGVGEQYF. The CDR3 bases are TGTGCCAGCAGCCAGACACGTGGGACTAGCGGGGTGGGGGAGCAGTACTTC.

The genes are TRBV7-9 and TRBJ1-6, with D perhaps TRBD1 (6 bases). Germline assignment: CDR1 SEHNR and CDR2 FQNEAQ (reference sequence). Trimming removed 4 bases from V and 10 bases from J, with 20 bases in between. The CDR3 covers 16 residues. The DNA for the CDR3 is TGTGCCAGCAGCTGGGGGGGGCGGATAGGTGTATCACCCCTCCACTTT. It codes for CASSWGGRIGVSPLHF.

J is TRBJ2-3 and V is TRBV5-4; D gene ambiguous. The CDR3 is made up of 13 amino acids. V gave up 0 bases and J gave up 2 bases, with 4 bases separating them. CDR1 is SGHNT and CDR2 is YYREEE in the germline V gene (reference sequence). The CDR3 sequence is CASSLGATDTQYF. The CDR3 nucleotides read TGTGCCAGCAGCTTGGGGGCCACAGATACGCAGTATTTT. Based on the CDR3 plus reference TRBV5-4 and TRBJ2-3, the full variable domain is ETGVTQSPTHLIKTRGQQVTLRCSSQSGHNTVSWYQQALGQGPQFIFQYYREEENGRGNFPPRFSGLQFPNYSSELNVNALELDDSALYLCASSLGATDTQYFGPGTRLTVL.

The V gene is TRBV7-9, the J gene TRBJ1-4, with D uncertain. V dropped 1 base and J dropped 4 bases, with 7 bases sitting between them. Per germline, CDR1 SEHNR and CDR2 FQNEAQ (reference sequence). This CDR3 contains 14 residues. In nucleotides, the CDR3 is TGTGCCAGCAGCTTAGTCAGAAGTAATGAAAAACTGTTTTTT. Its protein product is CASSLVRSNEKLFF.